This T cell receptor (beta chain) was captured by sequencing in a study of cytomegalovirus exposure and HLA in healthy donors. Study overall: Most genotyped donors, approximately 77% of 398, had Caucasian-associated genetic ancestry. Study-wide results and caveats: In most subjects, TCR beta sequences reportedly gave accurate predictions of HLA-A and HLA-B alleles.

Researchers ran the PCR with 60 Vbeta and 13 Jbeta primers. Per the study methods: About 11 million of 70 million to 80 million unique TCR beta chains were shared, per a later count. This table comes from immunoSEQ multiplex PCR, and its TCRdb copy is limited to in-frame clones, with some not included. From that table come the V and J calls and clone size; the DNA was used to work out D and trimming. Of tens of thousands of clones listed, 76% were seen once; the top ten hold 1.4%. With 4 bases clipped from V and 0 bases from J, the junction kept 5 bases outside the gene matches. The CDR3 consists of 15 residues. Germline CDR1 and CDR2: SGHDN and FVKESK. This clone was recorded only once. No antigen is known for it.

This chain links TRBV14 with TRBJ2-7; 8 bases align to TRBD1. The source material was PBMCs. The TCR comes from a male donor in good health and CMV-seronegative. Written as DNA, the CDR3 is TGTGCCAGCAGCCCCTGGACAGGGAGCTCCTACGAGCAGTACTTC. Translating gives CASSPWTGSSYEQYF. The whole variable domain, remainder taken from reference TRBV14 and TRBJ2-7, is EAGVTQFPSHSVIEKGQTVTLRCDPISGHDNLYWYRRVMGKEIKFLLHFVKESKQDESGMPNNRFLAERTGGTYSTLKVQPAELEDSGVYFCASSPWTGSSYEQYFGPGTRLTVT.